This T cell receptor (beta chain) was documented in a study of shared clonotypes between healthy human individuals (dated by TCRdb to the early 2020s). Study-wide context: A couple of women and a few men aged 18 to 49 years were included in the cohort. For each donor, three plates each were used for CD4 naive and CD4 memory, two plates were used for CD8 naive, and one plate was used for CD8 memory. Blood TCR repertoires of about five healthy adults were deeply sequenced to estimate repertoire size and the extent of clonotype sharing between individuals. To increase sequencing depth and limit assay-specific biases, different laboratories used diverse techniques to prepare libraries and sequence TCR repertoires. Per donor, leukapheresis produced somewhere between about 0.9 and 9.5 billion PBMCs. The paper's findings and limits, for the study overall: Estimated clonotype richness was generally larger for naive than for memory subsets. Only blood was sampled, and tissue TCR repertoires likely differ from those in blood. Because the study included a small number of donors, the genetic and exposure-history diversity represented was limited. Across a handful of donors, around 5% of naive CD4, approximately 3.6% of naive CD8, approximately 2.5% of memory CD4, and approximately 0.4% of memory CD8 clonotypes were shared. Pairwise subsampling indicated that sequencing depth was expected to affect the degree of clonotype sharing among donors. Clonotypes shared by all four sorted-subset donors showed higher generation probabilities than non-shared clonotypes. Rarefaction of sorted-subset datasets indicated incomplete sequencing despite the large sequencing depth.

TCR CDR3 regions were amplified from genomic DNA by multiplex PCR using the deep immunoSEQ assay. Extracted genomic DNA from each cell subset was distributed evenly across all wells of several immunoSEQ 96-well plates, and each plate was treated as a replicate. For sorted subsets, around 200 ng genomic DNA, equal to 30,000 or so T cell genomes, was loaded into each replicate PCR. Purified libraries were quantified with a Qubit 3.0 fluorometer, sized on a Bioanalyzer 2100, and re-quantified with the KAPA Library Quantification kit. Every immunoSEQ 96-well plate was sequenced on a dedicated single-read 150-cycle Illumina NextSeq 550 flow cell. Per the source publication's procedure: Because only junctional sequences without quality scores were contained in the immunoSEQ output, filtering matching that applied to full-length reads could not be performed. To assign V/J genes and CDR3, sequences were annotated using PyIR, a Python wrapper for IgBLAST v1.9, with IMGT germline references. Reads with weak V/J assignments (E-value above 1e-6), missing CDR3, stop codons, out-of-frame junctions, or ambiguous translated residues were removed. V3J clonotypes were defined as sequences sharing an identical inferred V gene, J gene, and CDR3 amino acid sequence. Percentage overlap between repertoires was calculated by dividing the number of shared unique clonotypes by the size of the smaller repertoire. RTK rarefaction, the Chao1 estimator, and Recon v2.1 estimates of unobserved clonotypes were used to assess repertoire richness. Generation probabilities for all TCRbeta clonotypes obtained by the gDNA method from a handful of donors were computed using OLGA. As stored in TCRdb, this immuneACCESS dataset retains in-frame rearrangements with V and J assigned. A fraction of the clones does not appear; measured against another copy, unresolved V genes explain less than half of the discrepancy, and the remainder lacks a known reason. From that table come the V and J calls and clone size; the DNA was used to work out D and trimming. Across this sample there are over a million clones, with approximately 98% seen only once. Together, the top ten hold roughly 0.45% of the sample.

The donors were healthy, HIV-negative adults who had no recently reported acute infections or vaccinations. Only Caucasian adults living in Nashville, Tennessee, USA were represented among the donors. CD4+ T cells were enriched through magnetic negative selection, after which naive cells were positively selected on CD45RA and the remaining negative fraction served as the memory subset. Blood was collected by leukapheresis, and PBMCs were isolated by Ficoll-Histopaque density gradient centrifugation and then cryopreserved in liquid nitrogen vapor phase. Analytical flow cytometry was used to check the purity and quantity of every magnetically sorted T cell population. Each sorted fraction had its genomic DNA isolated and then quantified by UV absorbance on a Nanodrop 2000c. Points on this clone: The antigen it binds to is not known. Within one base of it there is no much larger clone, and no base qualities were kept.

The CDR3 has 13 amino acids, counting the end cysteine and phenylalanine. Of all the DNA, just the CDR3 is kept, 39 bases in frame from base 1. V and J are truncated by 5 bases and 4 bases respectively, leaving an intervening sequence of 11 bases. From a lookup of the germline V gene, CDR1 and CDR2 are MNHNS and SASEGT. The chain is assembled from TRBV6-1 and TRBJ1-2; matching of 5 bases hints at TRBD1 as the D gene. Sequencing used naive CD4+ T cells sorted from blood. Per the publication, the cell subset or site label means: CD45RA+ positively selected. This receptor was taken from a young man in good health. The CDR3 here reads CASSLEQGYGYTF. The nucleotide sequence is TGTGCCAGCAGTCTCGAGCAGGGCTATGGCTACACCTTC.